This TCR beta chain was captured in a study of OX40 agonist ivuxolimab in advanced cancers. Study-wide context: Ivuxolimab, which targeted the costimulatory receptor OX40 (CD134), was an agonistic, fully human IgG2 monoclonal antibody. Intravenous ivuxolimab was administered to patients every 2 weeks at six dose levels: 0.01, 0.1, 0.3, 1.5, 3 and 10 mg/kg. Of the roughly 52 dose-escalation patients, hepatocellular carcinoma was present in roughly 19, melanoma in some 15, renal cell carcinoma in 9 and head and neck cancer in 9. In the dose-escalation cohort, 75% to 85% of patients were male, and the mean age was approximately 60 years with a range of 23 to 79. Patients were allowed to have had prior anti-PD-1, anti-PD-L1 or anti-CTLA-4 therapy, and 40% of the dose-escalation patients had previously received checkpoint inhibitors. Partial responses occurred in three dose-escalation patients: two with cutaneous melanoma and one with hepatocellular carcinoma. The purpose of peripheral TCRbeta sequencing was to test whether ivuxolimab changed TCR sequence diversity and led to clonal T-cell expansion. The paper covers the monotherapy dose-escalation part of the phase I ivuxolimab trial, which included N ≈ 50 patients. Here is what the overall study found, with its caveats: After ivuxolimab, expanded clones were on average more numerous among CD8+ T cells than among CD4+ T cells. Low levels of normalized T-cell clonal expansion were also seen in some patients who did not respond. Antigen specificity was not determined for the clonally expanded peripheral T cells. In the 0.1-3.0 mg/kg groups, partial responders were among the patients with the lowest normalized peripheral clonal expansion, particularly in CD8+ T cells. Clonal expansion of both CD4+ and CD8+ blood T cells was observed from baseline to week 6 at doses 0.1 to 3.0 mg/kg.

On this clone itself: Its antigen is currently not known. Nothing much larger sits one base from this clone, and base qualities are not available.

The CDR3 has 16 amino acids, counting the end cysteine and phenylalanine. CDR3 DNA is the only sequence kept; it has 48 bases, read in frame from the first base. Sequences SGHVS (CDR1) and FQNEAQ (CDR2) are obtained from the germline V gene. Trimming accounts for 3 bases at V and 6 bases at J, while the number of junction bases matched to no gene is 10. For sequencing of the TCRbeta CDR3 region, genomic DNA was extracted from the sorted cells. TCRbeta CDR3 regions were sequenced using the immunoSEQ Assay. This is the immuneACCESS table as TCRdb keeps it, with only in-frame sequences that have V and J called. A part of the clones is gone; compared with another copy, unresolved V genes explain less than half, and the rest is unexplained. The sample records 50,000 to 65,000 clones, 85% to 90% of which are singletons. 1.4% of the sample is in the top ten clones. The trial excluded patients who had a history of autoimmune disease or who were on systemic immunosuppression. In every dose cohort, peripheral blood was drawn for TCR sequencing at baseline, cycle 4 day 1, and cycle 7 day 1. The samples were drawn from a first-in-human, open-label, multicenter phase I dose-escalation trial of ivuxolimab. Adults with locally advanced or metastatic melanoma, renal cell carcinoma, hepatocellular carcinoma or head and neck squamous cell carcinoma were enrolled in the trial. Before TCR sequencing, CD4+ T cells and CD8+ T cells from peripheral blood were sorted into separate populations.

The chain couples TRBV7-8 to TRBJ2-1, and 8 bases in between align with TRBD2. The sample consisted of CD4+ or CD8+ T cells sorted from blood, taken in a trial of the OX40 agonist ivuxolimab. This clonotype originated in an adult with an advanced solid tumor such as melanoma, head and neck, liver or kidney cancer. DNA sequence: TGTGCCAGCAGCTTCGTCGCGACGGGAGGGGTCAATGAGCAGTTCTTC. It specifies CASSFVATGGVNEQFF.